These T cell receptor beta chains were read from a single sample in a study of T cells in localized non-small cell lung cancer. Clones were sequenced by immunoSEQ multiplex PCR, and TCRdb holds only the in-frame ones, with some missing. The profile shows about 21,000 clones, around 90% of them singletons. Sequences were derived from peripheral blood mononuclear cells, sampled before any cancer treatment. These receptors were obtained from a male donor at least 60 years old with stage II lung adenocarcinoma. Both conserved end residues are part of each CDR3.

v_call cdr3_aa
TRBV11-2 CASSFAGRWGPYGYTF
TRBV11-2 CASSLLAGGETQYF
TRBV7-2 CASSLVDEQFF
TRBV18 CASSPLMGLAADTQYF
TRBV6-5 CASSGPPSVGETQYF
TRBV5-1 CASSPTGFVYGYTF
TRBV6-1 CASSHGGWGYEQYF
TRBV10-2 CASSESGRVGQPQHF
TRBV28 CASSLAGTRYNEQFF
TRBV15 CATSRDQAGVDQPQHF
TRBV29-1 CSVAGTDYEQYF
TRBV14 CASSQNLNQPQHF
TRBV29-1 CSVGGAGVDTGELFF
TRBV25-1 CASSERGTGGPNYGYTF
TRBV28 CASSLDRGREKLFF
TRBV27 CATVHPQLLSPNYGYTF
TRBV25-1 CASRIYNEQFF
TRBV6-5 CASSRAGEKLFF
TRBV7-9 CASSLTPYEQYF
TRBV28 CASTELAGVVYNEQFF
TRBV10-3 CAISDSVYYEQYF
TRBV15 CATSRLGLSTEAFF
TRBV15 CATSREGSGRLNEQFF
TRBV5-1 CASSSDRFAYEQYF
TRBV29-1 CSVALSADTQYF
TRBV6-1 CASSRQRGTEAFF
TRBV5-1 CASSVGTVSEAFF
TRBV5-6 CASSLGYKTDTQYF
TRBV2 CATKTGGGNTGELFF
TRBV28 CASSSSAVFYEQYF
TRBV9 CASSVAGTVTEAFF
TRBV10-1 CASSLAGTDTQYF
TRBV20-1 CSAKDYLEAFF
TRBV19 CASSIRLRGTDTQYF
TRBV4-2 CASSREIAGVANTGELFF
TRBV19 CASPGYSGNTIYF
TRBV7-7 CASSLATTGDGETQYF
TRBV7-9 CASSLAVRDVQPQHF
TRBV18 CASSPRRDNLRTEAFF
TRBV11-2 CASSLRHSLGETQYF
TRBV12-5 CASGLLGGTDTQYF
TRBV5-6 CASSVSGTSRYNEQFF
TRBV5-1 CASSKAQTGGIPYEQYF
TRBV15 CATSTGTAWGYEQYF
TRBV20-1 CSGLSSETQYF
TRBV25-1 CASSESPGLNGYTF
TRBV2 CASSERRTSGRGGETQYF
TRBV5-6 CASSLAVGVIFRDTGELFF
TRBV27 CASSWGREGETQYF
TRBV7-9 CASSLDRHSGNTIYF
TRBV19 CASSRREGPTGELFF